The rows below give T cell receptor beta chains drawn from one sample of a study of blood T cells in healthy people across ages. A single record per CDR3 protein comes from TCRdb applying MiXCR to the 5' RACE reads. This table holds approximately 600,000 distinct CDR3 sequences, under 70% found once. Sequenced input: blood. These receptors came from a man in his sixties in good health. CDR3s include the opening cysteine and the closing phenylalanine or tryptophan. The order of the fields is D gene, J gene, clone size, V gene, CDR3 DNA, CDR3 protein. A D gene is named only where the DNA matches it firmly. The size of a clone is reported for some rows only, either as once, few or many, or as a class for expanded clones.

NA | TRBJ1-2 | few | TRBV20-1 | TGCAGTGCTATCCCTGGGACAAGCCTCGAGATTGGCTACACCTTC | CSAIPGTSLEIGYTF
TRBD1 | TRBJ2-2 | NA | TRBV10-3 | TGTGCCATCAGTGAGTCAGGACAGGGCAGCGGGGAGCTGTTTTTT | CAISESGQGSGELFF
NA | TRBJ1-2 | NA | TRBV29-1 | TGCAGCGCCTTAGTTGCCTTCGGTGGCTACACCTTC | CSALVAFGGYTF
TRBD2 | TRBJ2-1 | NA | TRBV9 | TGTGCCAGCAGCGTAGTTCGCGGGGGGAGCTCCTACAATGAGCAGTTCTTC | CASSVVRGGSSYNEQFF
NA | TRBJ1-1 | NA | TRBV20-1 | TGCAGTGCTAATACTATGAACACTGAAGCTTTCTTT | CSANTMNTEAFF
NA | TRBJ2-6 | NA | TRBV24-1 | TGTGCCACCAGTGAGCTACAGGGTACTGGGGCCAACGTCCTGACTTTC | CATSELQGTGANVLTF
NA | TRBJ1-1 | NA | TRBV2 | TGTGCCAGCAAGAGGGACCTGAACACTGAAGCTTTCTTT | CASKRDLNTEAFF
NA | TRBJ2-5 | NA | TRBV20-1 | TGCAGTGCCACTCGACAGCAAGAGACCCAGTACTTC | CSATRQQETQYF
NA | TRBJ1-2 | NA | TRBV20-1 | TGCAGTGCTAGAGATTCACAGGTGGCGACTGGGGGCTACACCTTC | CSARDSQVATGGYTF
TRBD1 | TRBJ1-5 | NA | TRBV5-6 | TGTGCCAGCAGCTTGGCCGGGACAGGTGTTCAGCCCCAGCATTTT | CASSLAGTGVQPQHF
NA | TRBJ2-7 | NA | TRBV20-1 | TGCAGTGCCCCCGACCCCGGGGGAGAATCCTTCTACGAGCAGTACTTC | CSAPDPGGESFYEQYF
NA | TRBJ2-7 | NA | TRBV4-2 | TGTGCCAGCAGCCAAGAACCGTTGGGGATGGGGAGCTCCTACGAGCAGTACTTC | CASSQEPLGMGSSYEQYF
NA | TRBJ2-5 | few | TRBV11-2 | TGTGCCAGCAGCTTAGATGTATCCAGGGGCCAAGAGACCCAGTACTTC | CASSLDVSRGQETQYF
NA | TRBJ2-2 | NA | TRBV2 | TGTGCCAGCACCAGGGACTCCAACACCGGGGAGCTGTTTTTT | CASTRDSNTGELFF
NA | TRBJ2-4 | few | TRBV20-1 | TGCAGTGCTAGTTCAGGGGTGCCCATTCAGTACTTC | CSASSGVPIQYF
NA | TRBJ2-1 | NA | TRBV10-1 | TGCGCCAGCAGTGAGTCCGTCAATGAGCAGTTCTTC | CASSESVNEQFF
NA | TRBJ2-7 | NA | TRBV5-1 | TGCGCCAGCAGCTTCACAGGGGGGGCCGAGCAGTACTTC | CASSFTGGAEQYF
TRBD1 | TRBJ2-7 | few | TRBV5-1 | TGCGCCAGCAGCTTGAGACAGGGAGTGTCCTACGAGCAGTACTTC | CASSLRQGVSYEQYF
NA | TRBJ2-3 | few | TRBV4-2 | TGTGCCAGCAGCCAAAGCCGGAACGGGGATCCCTCCACAGATACGCAGTATTTT | CASSQSRNGDPSTDTQYF
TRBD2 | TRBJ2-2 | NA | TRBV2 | TGTGCCAGCGGGAGGGGAACGAACACCGGGGAGCTGTTTTTT | CASGRGTNTGELFF
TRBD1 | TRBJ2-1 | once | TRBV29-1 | TGCAGCGGGTGGGACAGGGCATCCTACAATGAGCAGTTCTTC | CSGWDRASYNEQFF
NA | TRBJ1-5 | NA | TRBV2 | TGTGCCAGCAGTGGACAGAATAGCAATCAGCCCCAGCATTTT | CASSGQNSNQPQHF